This entry lists 5 T cell receptor beta chains sequenced from one sample in a study of T-cell reconstitution after alpha-beta-depleted transplantation in children. A TCRbeta library incorporating unique molecular identifiers was prepared. In TCRdb, the PCR reads were re-called with MiXCR into one record per CDR3 protein. The sample yields approximately 520,000 distinct CDR3 sequences, over 9.5% seen once. Here the sequenced sample was PBMCs, mostly from graft donor cells, taken 180 days after TCRalphabeta/CD19-depleted stem cell transplant. The receptors here all came from a female patient between 2 and 10 years old who had a stem cell transplant for aplastic anemia, so the T cells may come from the graft donor.

This clonotype has only a few counts. This chain joins TRBV5-1 and TRBJ1-1; D is uncertain. Trimming stripped 0 bases from V and 4 bases from J, with 10 bases between. The CDR3 is made up of 14 amino acids. Germline V CDR1 and CDR2: SGHRS, YFSETQ. The CDR3 region is CASSLAGSPTEAFF. The CDR3 bases are TGCGCCAGCAGCTTGGCCGGGTCGCCCACTGAAGCTTTCTTT.

The chain couples TRBV6-2 or TRBV6-3 to TRBJ2-5, with D perhaps matching TRBD1 or TRBD2 (6 bases each). V shed 2 bases and J shed 5 bases, with 12 bases lying between them. This CDR3 contains 14 residues. Looked up from germline, CDR1 is MNHEY and CDR2 is SVGEGT. The chain's CDR3 is CASSYRGLWETQYF. In DNA, the CDR3 is TGTGCCAGCAGTTACCGGGGGCTTTGGGAGACCCAGTACTTC.

This clonotype occurred a few times. The gene calls are TRBV20-1 and TRBJ2-5, with D possibly TRBD2 on 5 matching bases. Germline V gene data show CDR1 as DFQATT and CDR2 as SNEGSKA (reference sequence). Trimming left V 5 bases short and J 4 bases short, with 14 bases between. The length of the CDR3 is 13 residues. CDR3 sequence: CSARTRARETQYF. In nucleotides, the CDR3 is TGCAGTGCTCGGACGAGGGCTCGAGAGACCCAGTACTTC.

This clonotype was recorded a few times. V gene TRBV7-2 combines with J gene TRBJ2-1; D uncertain. Trimming cost V 1 base and J 0 bases, with 13 bases left between them. This CDR3 is built from 17 residues. Germline V gives CDR1 SGHTA, CDR2 FQGNSA. The CDR3 reads CASSLGPGLHSYNEQFF. The CDR3 bases are TGTGCCAGCAGCTTAGGGCCCGGGCTCCACTCCTACAATGAGCAGTTCTTC.

This clonotype has just a few counts. This chain uses TRBV7-3 with TRBJ2-2; unclear D gene. Trimming removed 3 bases at V and 4 bases at J, with 15 bases between. This CDR3 comprises 16 residues. Germline V lookup: CDR1 SGHTA, CDR2 FQGTGA. The CDR3 is CASSFRHSTPTGELFF. CDR3 sequence (DNA): TGTGCCAGCAGCTTCCGGCATTCGACTCCCACCGGGGAGCTGTTTTTT.